These 24 T cell receptor beta chains share one sample of origin, sequenced in a study of blood T cells in healthy people across ages. A sample-barcoded 5' primer and a J-beta primer mix were used in a second PCR of about 7 to 12 cycles. TCRdb analysed the 5' RACE reads with MiXCR anew, one entry per CDR3 protein. This sample carries some 1,800,000 distinct CDR3 sequences, about two fifths of them seen once, and the ten largest clones take roughly 24%. The sequenced sample was blood. The receptors were sampled from a human donor in good health.

This rearrangement joins TRBV12-3 or TRBV12-4 to TRBJ1-2; D is possibly TRBD1 (5 bases). This CDR3 comprises 16 residues. Trimming shortened V by 6 bases and J by 3 bases, and 20 bases separated the two germline ends. CDR3 DNA: TGTGCCAGCAGCCTGGGCCTACAGGTCGCGGACTATGGCTACACCTTC. Encoded protein: CASSLGLQVADYGYTF.

This clonotype was seen only once. The J gene is TRBJ2-4, the V gene TRBV15; D might be TRBD2 (5 bases). The germline V and J ends were trimmed by 5 bases and 13 bases, with 18 bases remaining between them. Germline CDR1 and CDR2: LNHNV and YYDKDF (reference sequence). CDR3 length: 13 residues. CDR3 region: CATSGRPYNEQYF. In nucleotides, the CDR3 is TGTGCCACCAGCGGGAGACCTTACAATGAGCAGTACTTC.

DNA of the CDR3: TGTGCCAGCAGTGTCCCAGGGACCGTCAGCACAGATACGCAGTATTTT. It specifies CASSVPGTVSTDTQYF. V is TRBV28 and J is TRBJ2-3; D possibly uses TRBD1 or TRBD2 (5 bases each). The CDR3 runs to 16 residues. From germline, CDR1 is MDHEN and CDR2 SYDVKM. Between the trimmed V and J ends, which lost 5 bases and 0 bases, there was a span of 15 bases.

This clonotype was detected only a few times. The chain carries TRBV13 and TRBJ2-1; maybe TRBD2 (5 bases). The V end was cut by 5 bases, the J end by 6 bases, with 23 bases between. The V gene's germline CDR1 is PRHDT and CDR2 FYEKMQ (reference sequence). The CDR3 runs 17 residues. DNA of the CDR3: TGTGCCAGCAGCCCCCGGAAAGTAGCGAGAAAACCCAATGAGCAGTTCTTC. Residues: CASSPRKVARKPNEQFF.

This chain connects TRBV29-1 to TRBJ2-7; 9 bases match TRBD1. Germline lookup yields CDR1 SQVTM and CDR2 ANQGSEA. Unmatched junction bases numbered 4, after V lost 4 bases and J lost 0 bases. The CDR3 is 14 residues long. The CDR3 DNA reads as TGCAGCGTTGTACCGGGACAGGGCTCCTACGAGCAGTACTTC. This codes for CSVVPGQGSYEQYF.

V gene TRBV7-2 combines with J gene TRBJ1-2; D is ambiguous. The CDR3 sequence is 15 residues long. Germline-derived CDR1 and CDR2 are SGHTA and FQGNSA. V was cut by 2 bases and J by 8 bases, with 18 bases left in between. This CDR3 is CASSLRVEDINGYTF. The CDR3 nucleotides read TGTGCCAGCAGCTTAAGGGTGGAGGATATAAACGGCTACACCTTC.

The chain employs TRBV5-1 and TRBJ1-1, with D possibly being TRBD1 (5 bases). This CDR3 contains 12 residues. The germline V and J ends were trimmed by 6 bases and 6 bases, with 12 bases remaining between them. The germline CDR1 and CDR2 sequences are SGHRS and YFSETQ. The CDR3 nucleotides are TGCGCCAGCAAGATGTGGGACTCTGAAGCTTTCTTT. Translation: CASKMWDSEAFF.

The chain couples TRBV7-2 to TRBJ2-3; 8 bases line up with TRBD2. From germline, CDR1 is SGHTA and CDR2 FQGNSA. The J segment lost 1 base and the V segment lost 4 bases, leaving 7 bases of the junction unmatched. This CDR3 contains 16 residues. CDR3 sequence reads: CASSSSGLARTDTQYF. The CDR3 coding sequence is TGTGCCAGCAGCTCCAGCGGACTAGCTCGCACAGATACGCAGTATTTT.

The V gene is TRBV6-1, the J gene TRBJ1-2, with 9 bases identical to TRBD1. The germline V gene has CDR1 MNHNS and CDR2 SASEGT. The J segment lost 2 bases and the V segment lost 4 bases, leaving 17 bases of the junction unmatched. CDR3 size: 19 residues. CDR3 amino acids: CASSAGKGQGFKSNYGYTF. CDR3 sequence (DNA): TGTGCCAGCAGTGCCGGAAAAGGACAGGGGTTTAAATCGAACTATGGCTACACCTTC.

This clonotype was recorded at least ten times. This chain connects TRBV2 to TRBJ2-1, with TRBD1 matching over 8 bases. Germline assignment: CDR1 SNHLY and CDR2 FYNNEI. With V trimmed by 7 bases and J by 5 bases, 4 bases remained unmatched. This CDR3 comprises 13 residues. DNA for the CDR3: TGTGCCAGCAAGACAGGGGCCGACAATGAGCAGTTCTTC. Protein: CASKTGADNEQFF.

The genes are TRBV4-1 and TRBJ2-7; 13 bases fit TRBD2. The junction had 7 bases not matched to a gene; V was cut back by 5 bases and J by 3 bases. The germline CDR1 and CDR2 sequences are MGHRA and YSYEKL. The CDR3 has 16 amino acids. CDR3 bases: TGCGCCAGCAGCTACTCCGGGACTAGCGGGGTCTACGAGCAGTACTTC. It encodes CASSYSGTSGVYEQYF.

V usage is TRBV5-1 and J usage is TRBJ1-1; D might be TRBD1 (6 bases). The germline gives CDR1 SGHRS, CDR2 YFSETQ. The CDR3 extends over 16 amino acids. Trimming stripped 0 bases from V and 1 base from J, with 13 bases between. The CDR3 protein is CASSLARGSGNTEAFF. CDR3 DNA sequence: TGCGCCAGCAGCTTGGCCAGGGGAAGTGGGAACACTGAAGCTTTCTTT.

V gene TRBV5-1 combines with J gene TRBJ1-2; maybe TRBD1 (6 bases). CDR1 and CDR2 (germline): SGHRS, YFSETQ. Trimming pared 1 base from V and 5 bases from J, leaving 15 bases between. This CDR3 has 15 amino acids. This CDR3 is CASSLMDQGRYGYTF. The CDR3 nucleotides are TGCGCCAGCAGCTTGATGGATCAGGGGAGGTATGGCTACACCTTC.

A few counts support this clonotype. V gene TRBV20-1 combines with J gene TRBJ2-2; D gene uncertain. The CDR3 is made up of 13 amino acids. Trimming took 1 base from V and 4 from J, leaving 7 bases between them. The V gene's germline CDR1 is DFQATT and CDR2 SNEGSKA (reference sequence). The CDR3 DNA follows: TGCAGTGCTAGAGCAAGTTCCACCGGGGAGCTGTTTTTT. Translation gives CSARASSTGELFF.

The chain combines TRBV20-1 with TRBJ2-1, with D possibly matching TRBD1 (5 bases). Looked up from germline, CDR1 is DFQATT and CDR2 is SNEGSKA (reference sequence). The CDR3 is 13 amino acids. V lost 6 bases and J lost 2, with 11 bases in between. CDR3 residues: CSAQGRTYNEQFF. CDR3 DNA: TGCAGTGCCCAGGGTAGGACCTACAATGAGCAGTTCTTC.

This clonotype was detected only a few times. This chain uses TRBV25-1 with TRBJ2-5; maybe TRBD1 (5 bases). Germline CDR1 reads MGHDK; CDR2 reads SYGVNS. The ends were cut back, 2 bases at V and 1 base at J, with 14 bases in the middle. This CDR3 contains 16 residues. The CDR3 DNA sequence: TGTGCCAGCAGTGAACTTGACAGCCCTTCCCAAGAGACCCAGTACTTC. It is translated as CASSELDSPSQETQYF.

V is TRBV11-2 and J is TRBJ2-1; 11 bases match TRBD2. CDR1 is SGHAT, CDR2 FQNNGV, per germline. The junction had 6 bases not matched to a gene; V was cut back by 6 bases and J by 5 bases. This CDR3 is 15 amino acids long. CDR3 protein: CASRPGTSGHNEQFF. The CDR3, as DNA: TGTGCCAGCAGACCGGGGACTAGCGGCCACAATGAGCAGTTCTTC.

The genes are TRBV7-2 and TRBJ1-6, with D uncertain. V lost 3 bases, J lost 18 bases, and 27 bases lay in between. CDR1 SGHTA and CDR2 FQGNSA come from the germline V gene. The CDR3 spans 16 residues. CDR3 residues: CASSFAGSSYNSLPHF. CDR3 in DNA: TGTGCCAGCAGCTTCGCCGGGAGCTCCTATAATTCACTCCCCCACTTT.

This clonotype was counted a few times. The chain recombines TRBV20-1 with TRBJ1-6; tentative D call: TRBD1 (6 bases). V dropped 0 bases and J dropped 7 bases, with 16 bases sitting between them. The germline CDR1 and CDR2 sequences are DFQATT and SNEGSKA (reference sequence). The CDR3 runs to 16 residues. This chain's CDR3 is CSARDQSTGGNSPLHF. The CDR3 DNA is TGCAGTGCTAGAGATCAATCGACAGGTGGGAATTCACCCCTCCACTTT.

The table lists this clonotype with a few counts. The V and J genes are TRBV5-1 and TRBJ2-1; the D call may be TRBD1 or TRBD2 (6 bases each). V dropped 0 bases and J dropped 6 bases, with 16 bases sitting between them. CDR1 and CDR2 from the germline V gene are SGHRS and YFSETQ. The CDR3 extends over 16 amino acids. DNA for the CDR3: TGCGCCAGCAGCTTGGCCGGGGGACAAGGGACCAATGAGCAGTTCTTC. This gives the protein CASSLAGGQGTNEQFF. The complete variable domain, with remaining parts taken from reference TRBV5-1 and TRBJ2-1, reads KAGVTQTPRYLIKTRGQQVTLSCSPISGHRSVSWYQQTPGQGLQFLFEYFSETQRNKGNFPGRFSGRQFSNSRSEMNVSTLELGDSALYLCASSLAGGQGTNEQFFGPGTRLTVL.

The chain uses TRBV2 and TRBJ1-5, with 10 bases aligning to TRBD1. This CDR3 spans 14 amino acids. Germline CDR1 is SNHLY and CDR2 is FYNNEI. V lost 6 bases, J lost 6 bases, and 5 bases stayed unmatched. The CDR3 loop is CASRGTGDGQPQHF. CDR3 DNA sequence: TGTGCCAGCAGGGGGACAGGGGACGGTCAGCCCCAGCATTTT.

This clonotype appeared a few times. V usage is TRBV5-1 and J usage is TRBJ1-5; D uncertain. The CDR3 has 13 amino acids. The germline V gene encodes CDR1 SGHRS and CDR2 YFSETQ. The V end was cut by 0 bases, the J end by 10 bases, with 11 bases between. For the CDR3, the DNA is TGCGCCAGCAGCTTGGAGGCAGGAGTACCCCAGCATTTT. Its protein is CASSLEAGVPQHF.

Concerning this clonotype: The CDR3 end shows no conserved phenylalanine or tryptophan, and so a read error is likely. The V call is TRBV4-3, the J call TRBJ1-1, with unresolved D. There are 15 residues in the CDR3. Trimming removed 4 bases at V and 3 bases at J, with 15 bases between. Germline CDR1 LGHNA, CDR2 YSLEER. This CDR3 reads CASSPSVIRYTEAFI. The CDR3 nucleotides read TGCGCCAGCAGCCCCTCCGTAATTCGGTACACTGAAGCTTTCATT.

This chain connects TRBV29-1 to TRBJ2-3; D gene ambiguous. Germline lookup yields CDR1 SQVTM and CDR2 ANQGSEA. Trimming pared 7 bases from V and 1 base from J, leaving 12 bases between. The CDR3 length is 13 residues. CDR3 amino acids: CSAPRYGTDTQYF. The CDR3 DNA sequence: TGCAGCGCCCCTAGGTATGGCACAGATACGCAGTATTTT.